This T cell receptor (beta chain) derives from a study of blood T cell repertoires in COVID-19. TCRdb's table, derived via immunoSEQ multiplex PCR, lists solely in-frame clones and lacks some. Here the sample spans around 120,000 clones, roughly 80% being singletons. J lost 5 bases, V lost 2 bases, and 10 bases had no gene match. CDR3 length: 16 amino acids. The germline gives CDR1 MNHNY, CDR2 SVGAGI (reference sequence). This chain uses TRBV6-6 with TRBJ1-2; TRBD1 matches 8 bases. The specimen sequenced was peripheral blood. The receptor comes from a man in his 70s with active or convalescent COVID-19. CDR3 amino acids: CASSYPAGGSEYGYTF. CDR3 nucleotides: TGTGCCAGCAGTTACCCGGCAGGGGGCAGTGAATATGGCTACACCTTC.